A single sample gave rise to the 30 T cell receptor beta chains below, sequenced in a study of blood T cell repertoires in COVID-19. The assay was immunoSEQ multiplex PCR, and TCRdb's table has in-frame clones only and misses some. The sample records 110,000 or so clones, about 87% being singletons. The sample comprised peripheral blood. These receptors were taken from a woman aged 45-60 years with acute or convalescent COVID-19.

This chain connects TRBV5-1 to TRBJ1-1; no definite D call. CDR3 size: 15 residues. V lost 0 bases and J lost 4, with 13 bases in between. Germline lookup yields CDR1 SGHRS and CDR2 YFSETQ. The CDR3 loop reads CASSLEVSGGTEAFF. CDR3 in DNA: TGCGCCAGCAGCTTGGAGGTCTCGGGAGGCACTGAAGCTTTCTTT.

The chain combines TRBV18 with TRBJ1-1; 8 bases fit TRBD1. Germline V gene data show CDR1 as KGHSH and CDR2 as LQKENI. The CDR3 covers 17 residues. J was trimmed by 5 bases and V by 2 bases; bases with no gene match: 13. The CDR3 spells CASSPLGPGGQATEAFF. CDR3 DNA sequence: TGTGCCAGCTCACCATTGGGGCCAGGGGGCCAGGCGACTGAAGCTTTCTTT.

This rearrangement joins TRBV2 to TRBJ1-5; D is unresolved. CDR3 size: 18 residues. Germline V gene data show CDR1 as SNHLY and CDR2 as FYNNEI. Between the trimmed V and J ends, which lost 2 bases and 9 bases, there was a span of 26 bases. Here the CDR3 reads CASSESWLGASGEWPQHF. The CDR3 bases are TGTGCCAGCAGTGAATCATGGCTGGGAGCCAGTGGGGAATGGCCCCAGCATTTT.

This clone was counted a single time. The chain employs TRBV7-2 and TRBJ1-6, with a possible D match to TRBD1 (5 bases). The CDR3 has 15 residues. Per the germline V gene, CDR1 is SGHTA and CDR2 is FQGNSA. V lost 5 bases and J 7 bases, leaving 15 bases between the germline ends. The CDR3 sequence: CASSPRDGGNSPLHF. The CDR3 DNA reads TGTGCCAGCAGCCCGAGAGATGGGGGGAATTCACCCCTCCACTTT.

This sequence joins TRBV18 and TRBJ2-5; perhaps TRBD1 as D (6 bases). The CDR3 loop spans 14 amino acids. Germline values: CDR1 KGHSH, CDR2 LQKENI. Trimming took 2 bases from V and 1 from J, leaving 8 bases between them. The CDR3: CASSPWDTQETQYF. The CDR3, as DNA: TGTGCCAGCTCACCATGGGACACCCAAGAGACCCAGTACTTC.

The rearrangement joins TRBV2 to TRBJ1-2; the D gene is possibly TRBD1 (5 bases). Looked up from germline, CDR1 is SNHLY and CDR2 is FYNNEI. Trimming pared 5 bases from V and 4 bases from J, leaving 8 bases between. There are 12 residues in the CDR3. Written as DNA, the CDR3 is TGTGCCAGCAGTTTAGGGGTCTATGGCTACACCTTC. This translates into CASSLGVYGYTF.

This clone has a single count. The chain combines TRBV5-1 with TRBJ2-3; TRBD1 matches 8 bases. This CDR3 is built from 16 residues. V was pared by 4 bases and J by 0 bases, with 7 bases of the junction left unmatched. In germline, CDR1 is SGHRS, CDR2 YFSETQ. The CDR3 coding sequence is TGCGCCAGCAGCCAGGGGGCGTGGTCGAGCACAGATACGCAGTATTTT. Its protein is CASSQGAWSSTDTQYF. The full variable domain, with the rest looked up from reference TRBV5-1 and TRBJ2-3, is KAGVTQTPRYLIKTRGQQVTLSCSPISGHRSVSWYQQTPGQGLQFLFEYFSETQRNKGNFPGRFSGRQFSNSRSEMNVSTLELGDSALYLCASSQGAWSSTDTQYFGPGTRLTVL.

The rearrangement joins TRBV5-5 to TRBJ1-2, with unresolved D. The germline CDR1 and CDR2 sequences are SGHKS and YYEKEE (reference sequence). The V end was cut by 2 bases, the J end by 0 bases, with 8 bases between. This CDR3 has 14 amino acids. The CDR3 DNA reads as TGTGCCAGCAGCTTTGGGCGAACTAACTATGGCTACACCTTC. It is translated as CASSFGRTNYGYTF.

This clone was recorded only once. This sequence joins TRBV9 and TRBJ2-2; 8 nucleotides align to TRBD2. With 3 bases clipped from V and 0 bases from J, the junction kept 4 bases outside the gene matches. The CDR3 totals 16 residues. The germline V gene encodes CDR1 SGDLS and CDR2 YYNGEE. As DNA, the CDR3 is TGTGCCAGCAGCGAGAGGACTAGCACGAACACCGGGGAGCTGTTTTTT. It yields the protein CASSERTSTNTGELFF.

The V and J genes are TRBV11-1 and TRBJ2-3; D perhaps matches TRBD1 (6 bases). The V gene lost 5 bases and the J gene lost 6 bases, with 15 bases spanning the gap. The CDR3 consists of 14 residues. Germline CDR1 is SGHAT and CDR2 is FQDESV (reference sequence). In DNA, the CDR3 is TGTGCCAGCAGCCTCGAGGGGGTTGGGGATACGCAGTATTTT. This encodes CASSLEGVGDTQYF.

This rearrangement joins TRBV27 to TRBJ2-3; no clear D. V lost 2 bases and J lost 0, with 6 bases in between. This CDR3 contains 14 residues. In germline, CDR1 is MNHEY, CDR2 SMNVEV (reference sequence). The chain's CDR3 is CASSLGGSTDTQYF. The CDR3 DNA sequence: TGTGCCAGCAGTTTAGGCGGCAGCACAGATACGCAGTATTTT.

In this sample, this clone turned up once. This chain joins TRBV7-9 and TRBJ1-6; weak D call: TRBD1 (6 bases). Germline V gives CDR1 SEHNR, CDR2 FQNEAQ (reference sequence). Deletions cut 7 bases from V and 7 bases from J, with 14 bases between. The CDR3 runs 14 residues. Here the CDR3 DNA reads TGTGCCAGCACCGGACAGAAGCCAAATTCACCCCTCCACTTT. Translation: CASTGQKPNSPLHF. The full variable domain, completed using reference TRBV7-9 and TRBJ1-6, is DTGVSQNPRHKITKRGQNVTFRCDPISEHNRLYWYRQTLGQGPEFLTYFQNEAQLEKSRLLSDRFSAERPKGSFSTLEIQRTEQGDSAMYLCASTGQKPNSPLHFGNGTRLTVT.

CDR3 coding DNA: TGTGCCAGCAGCCAAGAGTACGGGGGTGTCCACGAGCAGTACTTC. It codes for CASSQEYGGVHEQYF. This chain joins TRBV14 and TRBJ2-7; a possible D gene is TRBD2 (6 bases). This CDR3 is built from 15 residues. Germline V gene lookup returns CDR1 SGHDN and CDR2 FVKESK. The ends were cut back, 0 bases at V and 5 bases at J, with 14 bases in the middle.

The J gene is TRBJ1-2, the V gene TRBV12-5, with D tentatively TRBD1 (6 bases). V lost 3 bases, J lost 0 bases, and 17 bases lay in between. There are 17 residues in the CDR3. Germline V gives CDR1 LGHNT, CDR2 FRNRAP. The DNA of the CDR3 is TGTGCTAGTGGTTTTATCCCCCCGGGACACACTAACTATGGCTACACCTTC. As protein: CASGFIPPGHTNYGYTF. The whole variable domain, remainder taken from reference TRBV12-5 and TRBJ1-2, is DARVTQTPRHKVTEMGQEVTMRCQPILGHNTVFWYRQTMMQGLELLAYFRNRAPLDDSGMPKDRFSAEMPDATLATLKIQPSEPRDSAVYFCASGFIPPGHTNYGYTFGSGTRLTVV.

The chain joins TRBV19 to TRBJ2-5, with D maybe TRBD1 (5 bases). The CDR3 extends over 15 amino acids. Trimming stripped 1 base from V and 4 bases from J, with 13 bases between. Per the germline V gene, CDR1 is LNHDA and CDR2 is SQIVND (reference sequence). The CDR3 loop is CASSIGSLGRETQYF. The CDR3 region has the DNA TGTGCCAGTAGTATAGGGTCGTTGGGGCGAGAGACCCAGTACTTC.

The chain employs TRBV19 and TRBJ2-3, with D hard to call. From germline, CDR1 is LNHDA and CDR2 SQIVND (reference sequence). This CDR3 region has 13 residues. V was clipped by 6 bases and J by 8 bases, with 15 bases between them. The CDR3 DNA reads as TGTGCCAGTAGGAAGCGACCCTCTATTACGCAGTATTTT. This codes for CASRKRPSITQYF.

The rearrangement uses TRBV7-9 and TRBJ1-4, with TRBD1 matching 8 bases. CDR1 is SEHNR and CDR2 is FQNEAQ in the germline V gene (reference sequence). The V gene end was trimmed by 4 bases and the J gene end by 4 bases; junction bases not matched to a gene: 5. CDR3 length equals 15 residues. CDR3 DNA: TGTGCCAGCAGCTCTGGACAGGGCGTTAATGAAAAACTGTTTTTT. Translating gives CASSSGQGVNEKLFF.

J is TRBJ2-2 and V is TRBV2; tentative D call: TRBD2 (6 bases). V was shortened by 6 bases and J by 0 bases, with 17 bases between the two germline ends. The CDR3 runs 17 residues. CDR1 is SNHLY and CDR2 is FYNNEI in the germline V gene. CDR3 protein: CASSGRDSYSNTGELFF. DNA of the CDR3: TGTGCCAGCAGCGGCCGGGACTCCTATTCGAACACCGGGGAGCTGTTTTTT.

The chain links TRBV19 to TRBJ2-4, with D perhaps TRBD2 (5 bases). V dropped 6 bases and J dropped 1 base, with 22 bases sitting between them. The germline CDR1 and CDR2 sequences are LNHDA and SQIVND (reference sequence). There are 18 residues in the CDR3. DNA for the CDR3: TGTGCCAGTAGGGCCCCCGGGAAGGTTAATGGGGCCAAAAACATTCAGTACTTC. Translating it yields CASRAPGKVNGAKNIQYF.

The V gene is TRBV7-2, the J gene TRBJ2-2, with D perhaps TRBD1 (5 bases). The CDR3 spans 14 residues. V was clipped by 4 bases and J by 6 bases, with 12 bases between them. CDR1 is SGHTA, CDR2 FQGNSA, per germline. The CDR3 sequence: CASSSDSLAGELFF. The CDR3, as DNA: TGTGCCAGCAGCTCCGACAGTCTAGCCGGGGAGCTGTTTTTT.

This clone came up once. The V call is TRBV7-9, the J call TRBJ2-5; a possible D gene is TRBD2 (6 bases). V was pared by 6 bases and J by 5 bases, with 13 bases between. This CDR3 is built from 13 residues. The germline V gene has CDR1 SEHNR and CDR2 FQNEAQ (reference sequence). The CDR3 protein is CASRPALAETQYF. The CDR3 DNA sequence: TGTGCCAGCAGACCTGCCCTAGCGGAGACCCAGTACTTC.

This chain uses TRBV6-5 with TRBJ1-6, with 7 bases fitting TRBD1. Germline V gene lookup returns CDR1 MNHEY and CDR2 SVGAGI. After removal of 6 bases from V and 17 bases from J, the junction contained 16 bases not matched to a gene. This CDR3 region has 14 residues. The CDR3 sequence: CASRSDRVPRGIHF. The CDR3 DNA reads TGTGCCAGCAGGTCCGACAGGGTCCCCAGAGGAATCCACTTT.

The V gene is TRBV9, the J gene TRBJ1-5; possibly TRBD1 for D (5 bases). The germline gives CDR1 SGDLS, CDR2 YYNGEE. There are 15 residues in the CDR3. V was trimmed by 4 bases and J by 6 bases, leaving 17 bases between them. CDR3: CASSLTGTAFQPQHF. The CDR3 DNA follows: TGTGCCAGCAGCTTAACGGGGACTGCCTTTCAGCCCCAGCATTTT.

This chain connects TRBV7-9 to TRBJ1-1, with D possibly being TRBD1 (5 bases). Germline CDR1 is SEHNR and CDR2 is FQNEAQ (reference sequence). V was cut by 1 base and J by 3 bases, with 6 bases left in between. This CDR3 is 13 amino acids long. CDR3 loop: CASSLVGDTEAFF. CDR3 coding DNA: TGTGCCAGCAGCTTAGTAGGGGACACTGAAGCTTTCTTT.

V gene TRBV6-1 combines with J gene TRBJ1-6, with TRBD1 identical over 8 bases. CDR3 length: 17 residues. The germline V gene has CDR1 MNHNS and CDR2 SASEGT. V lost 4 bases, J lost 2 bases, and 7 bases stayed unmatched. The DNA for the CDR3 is TGTGCCAGCAGTGGGGGACAGGACCTTACCTATAATTCACCCCTCCACTTT. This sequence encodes CASSGGQDLTYNSPLHF.

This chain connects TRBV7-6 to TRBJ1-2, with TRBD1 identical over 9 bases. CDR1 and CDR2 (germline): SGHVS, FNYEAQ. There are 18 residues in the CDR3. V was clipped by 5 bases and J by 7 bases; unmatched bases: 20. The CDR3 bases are TGTGCCAGCAGCCCGCCCGTCGTACAGGGGGCGCCCGGTTTTGGCTACACCTTC. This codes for CASSPPVVQGAPGFGYTF.

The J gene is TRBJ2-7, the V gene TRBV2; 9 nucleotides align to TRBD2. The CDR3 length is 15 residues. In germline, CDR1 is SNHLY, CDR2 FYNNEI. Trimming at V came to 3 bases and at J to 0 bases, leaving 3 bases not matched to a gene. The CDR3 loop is CASSDGGGVSYEQYF. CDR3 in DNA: TGTGCCAGCAGTGACGGCGGGGGGGTCTCCTACGAGCAGTACTTC.

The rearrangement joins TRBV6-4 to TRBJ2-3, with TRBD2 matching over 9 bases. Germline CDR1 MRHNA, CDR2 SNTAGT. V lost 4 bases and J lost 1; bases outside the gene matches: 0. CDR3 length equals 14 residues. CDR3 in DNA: TGTGCCAGCAGTGGGACTAGCGGCACAGATACGCAGTATTTT. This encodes CASSGTSGTDTQYF.

This CDR3 is CASSIGLRTASYEQYF. In DNA, the CDR3 is TGTGCCAGTAGTATCGGGCTACGGACAGCCTCCTACGAGCAGTACTTC. The chain carries TRBV19 and TRBJ2-7, with D possibly matching TRBD1 (6 bases). Germline loops: CDR1 LNHDA, CDR2 SQIVND (reference sequence). Trimming removed 3 bases from V and 0 bases from J, with 15 bases in between. The CDR3 length is 16 residues.

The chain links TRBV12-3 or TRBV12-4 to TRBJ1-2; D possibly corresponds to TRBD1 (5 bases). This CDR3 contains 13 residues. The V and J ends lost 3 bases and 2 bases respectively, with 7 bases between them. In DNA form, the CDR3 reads TGTGCCAGCAGTTTGGGGGGAAACTATGGCTACACCTTC. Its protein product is CASSLGGNYGYTF.